This TCR beta chain was observed in a study of vaccination and CD4 T cells after COVID-19. Study context: SARS-CoV-2 PCR on nasal swabs had been positive for the convalescent patients; some 10 were mild and one was severe.

The junction had 9 bases not matched to a gene; V was cut back by 1 base and J by 6 bases. Germline V gives CDR1 DFQATT, CDR2 SNEGSKA (reference sequence). This CDR3 spans 14 amino acids. Noted time point: late sampling 161 to 241 days after vaccination in a few convalescent patients. TCRdb re-called the PCR reads through MiXCR, storing one row per CDR3 protein. The repertoire holds about 39,000 distinct CDR3 sequences, with about 35% as singletons. Only a few counts were recorded for this clonotype. This receptor was identified in a human donor who had recovered from COVID-19. The starting material was CD4+ T cells from blood, obtained about 7 months after SARS-CoV-2 vaccination. The J gene is TRBJ2-7, the V gene TRBV20-1, with 7 bases fitting TRBD2. In DNA, the CDR3 is TGCAGTGCTAGAGCCGGTTGGGGGGGGAGCGAGCAGTACTTC. It translates to CSARAGWGGSEQYF.